These 31 T cell receptor beta chains share one sample of origin, sequenced in a study of PD-1 blockade in classical Hodgkin lymphoma (dated by TCRdb to 2018 to 2020). The time point label for this specimen denotes: newly diagnosed, previously untreated cHL patient sample. CD8+ T cells were purified from thawed PBMCs by magnetic negative selection with a Miltenyi CD8+ T cell isolation kit. Libraries were made using the immunoSEQ multiplex PCR assay. Held by TCRdb, this immuneACCESS table contains in-frame sequences only and omits some clones. Under half of the omission traces to an unresolved V gene where checked; the cause of the rest is unknown. The sample table lists around 23,000 clones, roughly 89% of them with a count of one. Of the sample, over 6% is held by the ten largest clones. Material for sequencing was CD8+ T cells from blood. These receptors came from a human donor with classical Hodgkin lymphoma.

The chain links TRBV10-3 to TRBJ2-6; 7 bases are a match to TRBD1. The CDR3 covers 16 residues. The germline CDR1 and CDR2 sequences are ENHRY and SYGVKD. V gave up 11 bases and J gave up 0 bases; unmatched junction bases: 10. Here the CDR3 reads CASQWDSFSGANVLTF. In DNA, the CDR3 is TGTGCCTCACAGTGGGACAGCTTCTCTGGGGCCAACGTCCTGACTTTC.

The J gene is TRBJ2-7, the V gene TRBV27; 11 bases fit TRBD2. CDR1 and CDR2 (germline): MNHEY, SMNVEV (reference sequence). The CDR3 consists of 16 residues. V lost 5 bases to trimming and J lost 3 bases; unmatched junction nucleotides: 9. The DNA for the CDR3 is TGTGCCAGCAGTCTCCAAGCCGGGACTAGCGGCTACGAGCAGTACTTC. This translates into CASSLQAGTSGYEQYF.

The rearrangement links TRBV12-5 to TRBJ2-7; D not certain. The CDR3 totals 18 residues. Germline V gives CDR1 LGHNT, CDR2 FRNRAP. V lost 2 bases and J 3 bases, leaving 23 bases between the germline ends. The CDR3 nucleotides read TGTGCTAGTGGTTTGCCACCTCGACCGTTAAATTTAATCTACGAGCAGTACTTC. Translated: CASGLPPRPLNLIYEQYF.

This clone was recorded a few times. The chain joins TRBV5-4 to TRBJ1-5; D possibly corresponds to TRBD1 (5 bases). V was shortened by 4 bases and J by 7 bases, with 15 bases between the two germline ends. Germline V CDR1 and CDR2: SGHNT, YYREEE (reference sequence). This CDR3 comprises 14 residues. This CDR3 reads CASSQGGWGQPQHF. DNA of the CDR3: TGTGCCAGCAGCCAGGGTGGATGGGGACAGCCCCAGCATTTT.

V and J are TRBV28 and TRBJ2-5; 8 bases are a match to TRBD1. Germline V CDR1 and CDR2: MDHEN, SYDVKM. The trim removed 4 bases at V and 4 bases at J, leaving 11 bases unmatched. The CDR3 contains 16 residues. The CDR3 DNA is TGTGCCAGCAGTTCGCCGGGACAGGCCTACCCAGAGACCCAGTACTTC. Encoded protein: CASSSPGQAYPETQYF.

The rearrangement joins TRBV10-3 to TRBJ2-3; TRBD2 is a possible D gene (6 bases). CDR1 and CDR2 from the germline V gene are ENHRY and SYGVKD. Trimming pared 10 bases from V and 2 bases from J, leaving 16 bases between. CDR3 length: 14 amino acids. The CDR3 sequence: CATLRGLDTDTQYF. In DNA, the CDR3 is TGTGCCACCCTACGGGGACTCGACACAGATACGCAGTATTTT.

The V and J genes are TRBV7-3 and TRBJ2-7; TRBD2 aligns across 11 bases. CDR1 is SGHTA and CDR2 is FQGTGA in the germline V gene. The CDR3 loop spans 15 amino acids. The J segment lost 7 bases and the V segment lost 6 bases, leaving 11 bases of the junction unmatched. The DNA of the CDR3 is TGTGCCAGCAGTCCCGTAGCGGGGGGGCCGGGAGAGCAGTACTTC. Protein sequence: CASSPVAGGPGEQYF.

The chain employs TRBV9 and TRBJ2-1; TRBD2 is a possible D gene (6 bases). V lost 0 bases, J lost 0 bases, and 7 bases lay in between. Per the germline V gene, CDR1 is SGDLS and CDR2 is YYNGEE. The CDR3 runs to 15 residues. The CDR3 region is CASSVVGGSYNEQFF. The CDR3 coding sequence is TGTGCCAGCAGCGTAGTGGGGGGCTCCTACAATGAGCAGTTCTTC.

The V gene is TRBV29-1, the J gene TRBJ2-2; weak D call: TRBD2 (5 bases). The CDR3 has 15 amino acids. Per germline, CDR1 SQVTM and CDR2 ANQGSEA. Between the trimmed V and J ends, which lost 2 bases and 2 bases, there was a span of 12 bases. CDR3 region: CSVEFGVRNTGELFF. DNA of the CDR3: TGCAGCGTTGAATTCGGGGTGAGAAACACCGGGGAGCTGTTTTTT.

The V call is TRBV28, the J call TRBJ2-7, with 9 nucleotides matching TRBD2. Germline lookup yields CDR1 MDHEN and CDR2 SYDVKM. Trimming cost V 5 bases and J 5 bases; bases outside gene matches: 16. This CDR3 spans 17 amino acids. This CDR3 reads CASSLRTSVTRVDEQYF. The CDR3 region has the DNA TGTGCCAGCAGTCTCCGGACTAGCGTAACTAGAGTTGACGAGCAGTACTTC.

The rearrangement joins TRBV30 to TRBJ1-1; D is undetermined. The V end lost 1 base, the J end lost 4 bases, and 1 base lay between the germline ends. The CDR3 totals 10 residues. Per the germline V gene, CDR1 is GTSNPN and CDR2 is SVGIG (reference sequence). CDR3 region: CAWSGTEAFF. The CDR3 DNA reads as TGTGCCTGGAGTGGCACTGAAGCTTTCTTT. Drawing the rest from reference TRBV30 and TRBJ1-1, the complete variable domain is SQTIHQWPATLVQPVGSPLSLECTVEGTSNPNLYWYRQAAGRGLQLLFYSVGIGQISSEVPQNLSASRPQDRQFILSSKKLLLSDSGFYLCAWSGTEAFFGQGTRLTVV.

The chain uses TRBV5-4 and TRBJ2-7; TRBD2 matches 7 bases. The CDR3 has 14 amino acids. Losses at the gene ends were 4 bases for V and 4 bases for J; bases not matched to a gene: 8. Germline V gene data show CDR1 as SGHNT and CDR2 as YYREEE (reference sequence). This chain's CDR3 is CASSGGGLLYEQYF. The CDR3 DNA reads as TGTGCCAGCAGCGGGGGGGGGTTACTTTACGAGCAGTACTTC.

This chain connects TRBV9 to TRBJ2-3, with TRBD1 matching 8 bases. This CDR3 has 18 amino acids. Germline CDR1 SGDLS, CDR2 YYNGEE. Trimming took 0 bases from V and 2 from J; bases not matched to a gene: 11. The CDR3 DNA is TGTGCCAGCAGCGTAGGTCTGGGGACAGGCTTGAACACAGATACGCAGTATTTT. Residues: CASSVGLGTGLNTDTQYF.

The chain uses TRBV29-1 and TRBJ2-3, with TRBD2 matching over 10 bases. The CDR3 contains 12 residues. The germline CDR1 and CDR2 sequences are SQVTM and ANQGSEA. The V gene end was trimmed by 7 bases and the J gene end by 4 bases; junction bases not matched to a gene: 2. The CDR3 here is CSDLAGADTQYF. The CDR3 nucleotides are TGCAGCGATCTAGCGGGAGCAGATACGCAGTATTTT.

The genes are TRBV9 and TRBJ2-7; D unresolved. The CDR3 extends over 15 amino acids. Germline CDR1 reads SGDLS; CDR2 reads YYNGEE. V was pared by 0 bases and J by 3 bases, with 13 bases between. In nucleotides, the CDR3 is TGTGCCAGCAGCGTAGGGGTCGGCGGTCTCTACGAGCAGTACTTC. It encodes CASSVGVGGLYEQYF.

V and J are TRBV6-1 and TRBJ2-6; either TRBD1 or TRBD2 may fit D (5 bases each). The germline V and J ends were trimmed by 1 base and 3 bases, with 10 bases remaining between them. CDR3 length: 16 amino acids. CDR1 is MNHNS, CDR2 SASEGT, per germline. The CDR3 loop reads CASSEGEGYGANVLTF. The DNA for the CDR3 is TGTGCCAGCAGTGAAGGAGAGGGGTATGGGGCCAACGTCCTGACTTTC.

This chain uses TRBV9 with TRBJ2-1; TRBD1 might be the D (6 bases). With 4 bases removed from V and 4 bases from J, the gap between germline ends came to 15 bases. This CDR3 spans 15 amino acids. Germline assignment: CDR1 SGDLS and CDR2 YYNGEE. In nucleotides, the CDR3 is TGTGCCAGCAGCCCCCTAGAGGGGGTTTACAATGAGCAGTTCTTC. This gives the protein CASSPLEGVYNEQFF.

The V and J genes are TRBV4-1 and TRBJ2-7; possibly TRBD2 for D (5 bases). CDR3 size: 15 residues. V was shortened by 1 base and J by 6 bases, with 16 bases between the two germline ends. The germline V gene has CDR1 MGHRA and CDR2 YSYEKL. The DNA of the CDR3 is TGCGCCAGCAGCCAAGTCAGGTCGAGGGTGGGCGAGCAGTACTTC. Its translation: CASSQVRSRVGEQYF.

The chain has TRBV19 and TRBJ1-2; D possibly corresponds to TRBD1 (5 bases). CDR1 is LNHDA and CDR2 is SQIVND in the germline V gene (reference sequence). Trimming took off 4 bases at V and 6 bases at J, with 18 bases between the two ends. The CDR3 sequence is 15 residues long. Here the CDR3 reads CASSTDRDLTHGYTF. CDR3 bases: TGTGCCAGTAGTACCGACAGAGACCTGACTCATGGCTACACCTTC.

The rearrangement links TRBV7-2 to TRBJ1-1, with TRBD1 matching 7 bases. Germline V gene lookup returns CDR1 SGHTA and CDR2 FQGNSA. V lost 5 bases and J lost 5; bases outside the gene matches: 8. The CDR3 is 14 residues long. The CDR3 here is CASSPTGVATEAFF. CDR3 DNA: TGTGCCAGCAGCCCCACAGGGGTAGCAACTGAAGCTTTCTTT.

The V call is TRBV15, the J call TRBJ2-1, with a tentative D call TRBD2 (6 bases). The CDR3 is made up of 17 amino acids. The V gene's germline CDR1 is LNHNV and CDR2 YYDKDF (reference sequence). V was pared by 1 base and J by 8 bases, with 21 bases between. Written as DNA, the CDR3 is TGTGCCACCAGCAGAGCCTTCTCGGCGGGGCAGAAGGATGAGCAGTTCTTC. Its protein is CATSRAFSAGQKDEQFF.

The chain couples TRBV10-2 to TRBJ2-1; TRBD1 matches at 10 bases. The V gene's germline CDR1 is WSHSY and CDR2 SAAADI. The ends lost 0 bases at V and 8 bases at J; junction bases unmatched: 7. The CDR3 consists of 16 residues. The CDR3 region has the DNA TGCGCCAGCAGTGAGTCTGGGGACAGGGGTTTTGATGAGCAGTTCTTC. Encoded protein: CASSESGDRGFDEQFF.

The chain employs TRBV7-9 and TRBJ2-7; D is unresolved. The ends were cut back, 1 base at V and 3 bases at J, with 16 bases in the middle. The CDR3 is made up of 16 amino acids. CDR1 is SEHNR, CDR2 FQNEAQ, per germline (reference sequence). The CDR3 reads CASSLGRNPAFYEQYF. For the CDR3, the DNA is TGTGCCAGCAGCTTAGGCAGGAACCCCGCCTTCTACGAGCAGTACTTC.

The chain has TRBV9 and TRBJ1-3; no firm D call. The CDR3 is 15 amino acids. Trimming cost V 2 bases and J 3 bases, with 12 bases left between them. In germline, CDR1 is SGDLS, CDR2 YYNGEE. CDR3 DNA sequence: TGTGCCAGCAGCGTGAGGACGGGAGATGGAAACACCATATATTTT. Translated, it gives CASSVRTGDGNTIYF. Supplemented by reference TRBV9 and TRBJ1-3, the full variable domain reads DSGVTQTPKHLITATGQRVTLRCSPRSGDLSVYWYQQSLDQGLQFLIQYYNGEERAKGNILERFSAQQFPDLHSELNLSSLELGDSALYFCASSVRTGDGNTIYFGEGSWLTVV.

In its sample, this clone was seen once. The CDR3 nucleotides read TGTGCCAGCAGCTTGGACGGGGATAGCAATCAGCCCCAGCATTTT. The encoded protein is CASSLDGDSNQPQHF. The chain links TRBV5-6 to TRBJ1-5; the D is unclear. The length of the CDR3 is 15 residues. The germline V gene has CDR1 SGHDT and CDR2 YYEEEE. The V gene lost 0 bases and the J gene lost 0 bases, with 7 bases spanning the gap.

The chain links TRBV5-8 to TRBJ1-1, with TRBD1 identical over 12 bases. With V trimmed by 4 bases and J by 8 bases, 12 bases remained unmatched. The CDR3 has 16 amino acids. The germline V gene encodes CDR1 SGHTS and CDR2 YDEGEE. CDR3 DNA sequence: TGTGCCAGCAGCGACCGGGACAGGGGGCACACTTCCGAAGCTTTCTTT. It translates to CASSDRDRGHTSEAFF.

The V gene is TRBV29-1, the J gene TRBJ2-3; 8 bases agree with TRBD2. CDR3 length: 14 amino acids. Germline CDR1 SQVTM, CDR2 ANQGSEA. The junction had 11 bases not matched to a gene; V was cut back by 7 bases and J by 5 bases. The CDR3 sequence is CSAEWRGVEDTQYF. CDR3 nucleotide sequence: TGCAGCGCCGAGTGGCGGGGGGTGGAAGATACGCAGTATTTT.

This chain uses TRBV10-3 with TRBJ2-2; D remains ambiguous. The V gene lost 4 bases and the J gene lost 4 bases, with 10 bases spanning the gap. Per the germline V gene, CDR1 is ENHRY and CDR2 is SYGVKD. This CDR3 has 14 residues. The DNA for the CDR3 is TGTGCCATCAGTGGCACCGACGCCACCGGGGAGCTGTTTTTT. This codes for CAISGTDATGELFF.

This rearrangement joins TRBV5-8 to TRBJ2-5, with 9 nucleotides matching TRBD1. The CDR3 sequence is 15 residues long. Germline V lookup: CDR1 SGHTS, CDR2 YDEGEE. V dropped 3 bases and J dropped 1; count of bases not matched to a gene: 4. CDR3 sequence (DNA): TGTGCCAGCAGCTGGGGGACAGGGAGCCAAGAGACCCAGTACTTC. It yields the protein CASSWGTGSQETQYF.

V and J are TRBV27 and TRBJ2-2, with TRBD1 matching over 7 bases. CDR1 and CDR2 (germline): MNHEY, SMNVEV (reference sequence). The CDR3 sequence is 17 residues long. V lost 6 bases, J lost 4 bases, and 14 bases stayed unmatched. The CDR3 DNA reads as TGTGCCAGCAGCCCAGGATCGGACAGGAGGTTCACCGGGGAGCTGTTTTTT. Translation: CASSPGSDRRFTGELFF.

Only a few counts were recorded for this clone. V gene TRBV4-1 combines with J gene TRBJ2-7; 8 bases line up with TRBD1. This CDR3 is 15 amino acids long. Trimming at V came to 0 bases and at J to 6 bases, leaving 7 bases not matched to a gene. CDR1 is MGHRA and CDR2 is YSYEKL in the germline V gene. CDR3 loop: CASSQEGTGPAEQYF. The CDR3 DNA follows: TGCGCCAGCAGCCAAGAAGGGACAGGCCCTGCCGAGCAGTACTTC.